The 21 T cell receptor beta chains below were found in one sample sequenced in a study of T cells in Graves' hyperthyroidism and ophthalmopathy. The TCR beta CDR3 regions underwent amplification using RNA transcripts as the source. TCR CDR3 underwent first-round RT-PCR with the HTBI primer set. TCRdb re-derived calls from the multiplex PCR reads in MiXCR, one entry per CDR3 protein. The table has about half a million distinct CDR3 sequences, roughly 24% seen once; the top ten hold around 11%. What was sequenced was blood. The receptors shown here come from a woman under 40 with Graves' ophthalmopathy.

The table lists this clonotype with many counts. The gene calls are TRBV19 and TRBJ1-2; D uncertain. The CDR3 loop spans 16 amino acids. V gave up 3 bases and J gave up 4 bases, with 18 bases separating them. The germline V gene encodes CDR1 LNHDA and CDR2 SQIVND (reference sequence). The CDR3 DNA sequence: TGTGCCAGTAGTATCGTCGGAAGGAACCCACCCTATGGCTACACCTTC. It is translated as CASSIVGRNPPYGYTF.

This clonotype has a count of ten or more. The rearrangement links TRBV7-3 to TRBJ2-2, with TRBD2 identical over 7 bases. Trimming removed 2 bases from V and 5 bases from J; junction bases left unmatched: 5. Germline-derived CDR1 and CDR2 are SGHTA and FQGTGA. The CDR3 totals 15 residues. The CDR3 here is CASSLSGGGTGELFF. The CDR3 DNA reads TGTGCCAGCAGCTTATCCGGGGGAGGGACCGGGGAGCTGTTTTTT.

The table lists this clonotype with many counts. Here the CDR3 reads CASSGAALNTEAFF. In DNA form, the CDR3 reads TGTGCCAGCAGTGGAGCAGCTCTGAACACTGAAGCTTTCTTT. This chain joins TRBV28 and TRBJ1-1; D remains ambiguous. The germline gives CDR1 MDHEN, CDR2 SYDVKM. This CDR3 is 14 amino acids long. Deletions cut 5 bases from V and 0 bases from J, with 10 bases between.

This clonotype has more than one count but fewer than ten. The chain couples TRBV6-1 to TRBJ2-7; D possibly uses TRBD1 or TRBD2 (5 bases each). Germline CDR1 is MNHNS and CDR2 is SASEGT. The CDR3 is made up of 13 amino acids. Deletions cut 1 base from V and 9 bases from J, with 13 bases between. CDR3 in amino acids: CASSEVAGAVQYF. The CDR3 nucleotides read TGTGCCAGCAGTGAAGTTGCCGGGGCTGTGCAGTACTTC.

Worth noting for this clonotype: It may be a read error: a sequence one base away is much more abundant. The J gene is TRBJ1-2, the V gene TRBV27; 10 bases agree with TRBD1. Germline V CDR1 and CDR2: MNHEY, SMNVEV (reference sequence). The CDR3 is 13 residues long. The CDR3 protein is CASSSGQGDGHTF. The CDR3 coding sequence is TGTGCCAGCAGTTCCGGACAGGGGGATGGCCACACCTTC.

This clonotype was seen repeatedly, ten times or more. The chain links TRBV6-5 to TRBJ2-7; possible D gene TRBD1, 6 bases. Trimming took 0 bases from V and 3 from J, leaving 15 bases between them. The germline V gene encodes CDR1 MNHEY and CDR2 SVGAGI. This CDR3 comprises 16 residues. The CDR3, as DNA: TGTGCCAGCAGTTACTCGTTGACAGGTGGTATCTACGAGCAGTACTTC. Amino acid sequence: CASSYSLTGGIYEQYF.

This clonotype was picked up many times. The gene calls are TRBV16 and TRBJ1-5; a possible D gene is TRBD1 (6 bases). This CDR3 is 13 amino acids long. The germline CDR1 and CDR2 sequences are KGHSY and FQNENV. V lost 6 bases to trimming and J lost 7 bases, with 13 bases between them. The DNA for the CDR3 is TGTGCCAGCAGTTTGGGGGCACGGCAGCCCCAGCATTTT. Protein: CASSLGARQPQHF.

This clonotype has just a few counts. CDR3: CASSLQGIGNQPQHF. CDR3 nucleotides: TGTGCCAGCAGCTTACAGGGGATCGGCAATCAGCCCCAGCATTTT. The chain employs TRBV7-2 and TRBJ1-5, with D possibly matching TRBD1 (6 bases). This CDR3 spans 15 amino acids. The V end was cut by 2 bases, the J end by 2 bases, with 10 bases between. CDR1 SGHTA and CDR2 FQGNSA come from the germline V gene.

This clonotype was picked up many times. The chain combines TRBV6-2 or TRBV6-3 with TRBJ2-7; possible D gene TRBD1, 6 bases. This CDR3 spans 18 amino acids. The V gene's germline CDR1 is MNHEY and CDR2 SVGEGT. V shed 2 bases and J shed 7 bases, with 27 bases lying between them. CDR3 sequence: CASSYGGGPSVSGGEQYF. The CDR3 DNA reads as TGTGCCAGCAGTTACGGTGGGGGCCCGTCAGTTTCCGGTGGGGAGCAGTACTTC.

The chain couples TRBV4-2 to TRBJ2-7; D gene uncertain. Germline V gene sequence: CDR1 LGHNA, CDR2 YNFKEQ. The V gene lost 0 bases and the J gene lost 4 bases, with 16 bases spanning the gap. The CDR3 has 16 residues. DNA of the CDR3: TGTGCCAGCAGCCAAGAGAGAGGAAAGGGATCTTACGAGCAGTACTTC. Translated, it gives CASSQERGKGSYEQYF.

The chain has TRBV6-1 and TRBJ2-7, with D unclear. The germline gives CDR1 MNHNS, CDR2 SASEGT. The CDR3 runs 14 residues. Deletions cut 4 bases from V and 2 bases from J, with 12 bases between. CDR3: CASSATDRPYEQYF. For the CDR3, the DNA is TGTGCCAGCAGTGCGACGGACCGTCCCTACGAGCAGTACTTC.

CDR3 protein: CAWDSPLEQYF. CDR3 in DNA: TGTGCCTGGGACAGCCCCCTCGAGCAGTACTTC. This chain connects TRBV30 to TRBJ2-7; perhaps TRBD1 as D (5 bases). Germline values: CDR1 GTSNPN, CDR2 SVGIG (reference sequence). Trimming removed 5 bases at V and 6 bases at J, with 11 bases between. This CDR3 is 11 amino acids long.

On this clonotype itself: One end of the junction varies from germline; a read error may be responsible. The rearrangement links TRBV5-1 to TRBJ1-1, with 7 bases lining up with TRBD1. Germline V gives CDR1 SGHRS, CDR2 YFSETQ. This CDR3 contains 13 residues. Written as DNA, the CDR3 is TGCTCCAGCAACTTGGCACAGGGGAGTCAAGCTTTCTTT. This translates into CSSNLAQGSQAFF.

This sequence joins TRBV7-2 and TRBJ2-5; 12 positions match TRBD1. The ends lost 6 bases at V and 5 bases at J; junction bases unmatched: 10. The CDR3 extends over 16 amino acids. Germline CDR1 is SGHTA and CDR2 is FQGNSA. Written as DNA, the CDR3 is TGTGCCAGCAGGTCCGGGACAGGGGGCTGGAAGGAGACCCAGTACTTC. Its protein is CASRSGTGGWKETQYF.

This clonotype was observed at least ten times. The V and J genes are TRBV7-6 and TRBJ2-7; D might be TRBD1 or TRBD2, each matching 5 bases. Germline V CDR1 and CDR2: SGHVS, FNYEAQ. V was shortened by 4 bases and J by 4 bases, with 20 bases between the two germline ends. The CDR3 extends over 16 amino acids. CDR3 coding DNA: TGTGCCAGCAGCTCCTCCCCCCCCCGGGACGGTTACGAGCAGTACTTC. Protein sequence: CASSSSPPRDGYEQYF.

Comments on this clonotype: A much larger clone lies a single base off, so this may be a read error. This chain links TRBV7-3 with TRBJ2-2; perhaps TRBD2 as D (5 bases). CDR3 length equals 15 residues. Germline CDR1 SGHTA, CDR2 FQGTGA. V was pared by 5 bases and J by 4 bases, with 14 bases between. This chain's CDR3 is CASSPDGETTGELFF. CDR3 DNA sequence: TGTGCCAGCAGCCCCGACGGGGAGACCACCGGGGAGCTGTTTTTT.

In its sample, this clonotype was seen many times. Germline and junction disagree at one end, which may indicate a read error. The CDR3 protein is CASSDSGLAAQETQYF. The CDR3 region has the DNA TGTGCCAGCAGTGACTCGGGACTAGCGGCCCAAGAGACCCAGTACTTC. V is TRBV6-2 or TRBV6-3 and J is TRBJ2-5, with 11 bases lining up with TRBD2. CDR1 and CDR2 (germline): MNHEY, SVGEGT. CDR3 size: 16 residues.

CDR3 nucleotide sequence: TGTGCCAGCAGCAGCAACAGGGAGCAGTACTTC. The encoded protein is CASSSNREQYF. The chain couples TRBV5-6 to TRBJ2-7; D possibly corresponds to TRBD1 (5 bases). This CDR3 has 11 residues. V lost 4 bases, J lost 7 bases, and 9 bases lay in between. The germline gives CDR1 SGHDT, CDR2 YYEEEE.

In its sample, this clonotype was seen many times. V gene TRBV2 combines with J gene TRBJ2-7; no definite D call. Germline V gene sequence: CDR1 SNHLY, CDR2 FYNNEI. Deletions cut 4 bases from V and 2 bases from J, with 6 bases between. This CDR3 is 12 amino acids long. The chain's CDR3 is CASSVATYEQYF. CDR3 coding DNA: TGTGCCAGCAGTGTGGCAACCTACGAGCAGTACTTC.

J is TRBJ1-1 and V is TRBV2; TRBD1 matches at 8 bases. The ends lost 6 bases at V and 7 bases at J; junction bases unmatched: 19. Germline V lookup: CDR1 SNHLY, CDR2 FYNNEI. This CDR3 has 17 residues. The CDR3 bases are TGTGCCAGCAGCGCGCCCAGCCACAATCAGGGGGCTGGTGAAGCTTTCTTT. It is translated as CASSAPSHNQGAGEAFF.

DNA of the CDR3: TGTGCCACCAGTAGCAACAGGGGAAGGGTCACTGAAGCTTTCTTT. Translating it yields CATSSNRGRVTEAFF. The gene calls are TRBV15 and TRBJ1-1; 7 bases are a match to TRBD1. With 6 bases clipped from V and 4 bases from J, the junction kept 11 bases outside the gene matches. This CDR3 has 15 amino acids. In germline, CDR1 is LNHNV, CDR2 YYDKDF (reference sequence).